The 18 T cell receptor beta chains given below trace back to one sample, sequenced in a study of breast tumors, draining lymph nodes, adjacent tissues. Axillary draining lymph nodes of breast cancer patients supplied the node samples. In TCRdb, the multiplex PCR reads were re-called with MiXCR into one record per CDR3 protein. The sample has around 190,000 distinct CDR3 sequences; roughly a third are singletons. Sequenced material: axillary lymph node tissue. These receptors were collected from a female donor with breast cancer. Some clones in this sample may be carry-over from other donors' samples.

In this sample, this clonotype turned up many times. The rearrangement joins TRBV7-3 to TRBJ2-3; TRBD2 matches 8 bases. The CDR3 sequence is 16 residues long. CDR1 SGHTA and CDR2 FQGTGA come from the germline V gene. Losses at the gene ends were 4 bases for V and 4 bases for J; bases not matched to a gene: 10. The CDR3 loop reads CASSSRTTGGADTQYF. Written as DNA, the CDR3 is TGTGCCAGCAGCTCCCGGACTACGGGGGGGGCAGATACGCAGTATTTT.

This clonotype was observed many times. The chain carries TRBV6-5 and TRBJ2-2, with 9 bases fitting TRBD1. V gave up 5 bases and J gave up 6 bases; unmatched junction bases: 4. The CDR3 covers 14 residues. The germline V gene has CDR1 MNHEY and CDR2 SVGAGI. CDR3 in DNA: TGTGCCAGCAGTCTAGGGGACAGGGCCGGGGAGCTGTTTTTT. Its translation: CASSLGDRAGELFF.

The CDR3 coding sequence is TGTGCCAGCAGTAGGACCGTCGGGGGTGAGACCCAGTACTTC. This sequence encodes CASSRTVGGETQYF. The chain couples TRBV6-6 to TRBJ2-5; D might be TRBD2 (6 bases). Germline CDR1 MNHNY, CDR2 SVGAGI (reference sequence). V lost 5 bases and J 5 bases, leaving 15 bases between the germline ends. This CDR3 comprises 14 residues.

The CDR3 DNA sequence: TGCAGCGCCCAGTCCAGGGGTCCGAGCTCCTACGAGCAGTACTTC. It translates to CSAQSRGPSSYEQYF. The rearrangement links TRBV29-1 to TRBJ2-7, with a possible D match to TRBD1 (6 bases). Between the trimmed V and J ends, which lost 7 bases and 0 bases, there was a span of 19 bases. This CDR3 has 15 residues. Germline V CDR1 and CDR2: SQVTM, ANQGSEA.

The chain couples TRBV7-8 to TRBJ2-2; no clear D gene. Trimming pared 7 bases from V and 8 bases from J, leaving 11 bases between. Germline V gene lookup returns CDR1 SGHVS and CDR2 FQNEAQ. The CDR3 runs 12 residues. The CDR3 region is CASNRATGELFF. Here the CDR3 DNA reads TGTGCCAGCAACCGCGCGACAGGGGAGCTGTTTTTT.

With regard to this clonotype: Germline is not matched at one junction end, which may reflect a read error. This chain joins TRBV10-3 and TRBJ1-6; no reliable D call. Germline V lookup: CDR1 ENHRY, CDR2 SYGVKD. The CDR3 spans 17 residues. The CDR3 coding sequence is TGCGCCACCAGTGAGGACTCCTTGAGCTCCTATAATTCACCCCTCCACTTT. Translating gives CATSEDSLSSYNSPLHF.

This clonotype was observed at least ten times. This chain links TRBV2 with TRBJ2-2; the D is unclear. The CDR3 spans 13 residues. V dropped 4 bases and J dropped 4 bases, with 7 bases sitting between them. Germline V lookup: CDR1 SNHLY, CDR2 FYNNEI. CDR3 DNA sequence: TGTGCCAGCAGTGGTTCCTCCACCGGGGAGCTGTTTTTT. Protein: CASSGSSTGELFF.

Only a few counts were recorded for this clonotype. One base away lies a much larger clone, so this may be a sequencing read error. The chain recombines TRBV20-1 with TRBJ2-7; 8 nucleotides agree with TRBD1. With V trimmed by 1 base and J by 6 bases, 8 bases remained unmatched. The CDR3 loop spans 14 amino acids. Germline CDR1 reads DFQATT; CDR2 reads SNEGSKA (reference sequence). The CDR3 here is CSARARQGMLEQYF. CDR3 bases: TGCAGTGCTAGAGCCAGACAGGGGATGCTCGAGCAGTACTTC.

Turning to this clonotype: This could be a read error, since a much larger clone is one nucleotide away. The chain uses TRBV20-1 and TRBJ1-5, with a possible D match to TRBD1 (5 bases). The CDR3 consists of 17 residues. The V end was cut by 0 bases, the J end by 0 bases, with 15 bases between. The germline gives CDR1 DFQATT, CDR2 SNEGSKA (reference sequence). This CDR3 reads CSAREDLGTASNQPQHF. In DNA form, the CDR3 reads TGCAGTGCTAGAGAGGATTTAGGGACGGCTAGCAATCAGCCCCAGCATTTT.

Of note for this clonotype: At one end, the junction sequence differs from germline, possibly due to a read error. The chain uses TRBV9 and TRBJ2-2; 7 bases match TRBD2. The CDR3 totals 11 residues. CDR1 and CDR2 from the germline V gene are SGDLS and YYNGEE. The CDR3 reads CASSVAGGEGF. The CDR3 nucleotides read TGTGCCAGCAGCGTAGCGGGAGGAGAGGGGTTT.

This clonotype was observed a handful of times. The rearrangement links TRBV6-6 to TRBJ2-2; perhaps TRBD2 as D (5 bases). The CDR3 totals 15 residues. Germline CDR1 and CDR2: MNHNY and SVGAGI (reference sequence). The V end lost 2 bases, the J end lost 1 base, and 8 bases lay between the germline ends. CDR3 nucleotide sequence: TGTGCCAGCAGTTACCCACGGGAGAACACCGGGGAGCTGTTTTTT. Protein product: CASSYPRENTGELFF.

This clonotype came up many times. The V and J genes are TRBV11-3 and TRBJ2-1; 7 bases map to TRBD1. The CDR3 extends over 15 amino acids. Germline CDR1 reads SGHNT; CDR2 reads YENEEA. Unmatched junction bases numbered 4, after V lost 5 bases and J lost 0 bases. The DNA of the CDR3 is TGTGCCAGCAGCCCGGGACAGTCCTCCTACAATGAGCAGTTCTTC. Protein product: CASSPGQSSYNEQFF.

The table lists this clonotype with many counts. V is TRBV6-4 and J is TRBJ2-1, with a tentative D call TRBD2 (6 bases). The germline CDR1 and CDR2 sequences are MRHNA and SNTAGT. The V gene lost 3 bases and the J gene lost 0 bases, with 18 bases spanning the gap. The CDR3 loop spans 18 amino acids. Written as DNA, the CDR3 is TGTGCCAGCAGTGAAGGAGGAGGGTACCCTAGCTCCTACAATGAGCAGTTCTTC. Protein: CASSEGGGYPSSYNEQFF.

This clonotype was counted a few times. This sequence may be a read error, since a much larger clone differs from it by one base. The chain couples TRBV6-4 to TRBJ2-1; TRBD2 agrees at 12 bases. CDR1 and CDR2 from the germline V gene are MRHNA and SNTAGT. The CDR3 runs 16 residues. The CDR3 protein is CASSVLAGGLYNGQFF. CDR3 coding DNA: TGTGCCAGCAGTGTACTAGCGGGAGGACTCTACAATGGGCAGTTCTTC.

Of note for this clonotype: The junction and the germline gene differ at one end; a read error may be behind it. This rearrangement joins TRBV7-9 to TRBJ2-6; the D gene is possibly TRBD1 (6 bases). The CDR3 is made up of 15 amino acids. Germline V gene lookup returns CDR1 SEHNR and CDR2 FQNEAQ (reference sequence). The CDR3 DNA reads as TGTGCCGGCAGCCCCTGGGCCGCAGGGGCCAACGCCCTGACTTTC. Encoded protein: CAGSPWAAGANALTF.

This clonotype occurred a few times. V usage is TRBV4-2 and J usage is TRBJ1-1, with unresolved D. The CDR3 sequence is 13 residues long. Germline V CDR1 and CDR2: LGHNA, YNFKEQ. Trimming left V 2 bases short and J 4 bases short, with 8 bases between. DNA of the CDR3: TGTGCCAGCAGCCAAATTGAGAGCACTGAAGCTTTCTTT. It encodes CASSQIESTEAFF.

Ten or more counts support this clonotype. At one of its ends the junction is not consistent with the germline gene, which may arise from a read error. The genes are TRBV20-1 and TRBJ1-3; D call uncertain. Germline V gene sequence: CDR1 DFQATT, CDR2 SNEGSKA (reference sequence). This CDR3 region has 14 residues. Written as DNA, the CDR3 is TGCAGTGCTGGAGAATTTAACTCTGGAAACACCATATATTTT. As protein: CSAGEFNSGNTIYF.

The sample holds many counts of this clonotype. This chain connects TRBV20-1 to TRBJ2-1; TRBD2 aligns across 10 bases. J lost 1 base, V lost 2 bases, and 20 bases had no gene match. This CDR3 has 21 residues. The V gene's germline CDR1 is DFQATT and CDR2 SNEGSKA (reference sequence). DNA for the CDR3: TGCAGTGCTAGACCACGGGGAGGGAGGCTAGCGGGAGTCAGGTCCTACAATGAGCAGTTCTTC. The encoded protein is CSARPRGGRLAGVRSYNEQFF.